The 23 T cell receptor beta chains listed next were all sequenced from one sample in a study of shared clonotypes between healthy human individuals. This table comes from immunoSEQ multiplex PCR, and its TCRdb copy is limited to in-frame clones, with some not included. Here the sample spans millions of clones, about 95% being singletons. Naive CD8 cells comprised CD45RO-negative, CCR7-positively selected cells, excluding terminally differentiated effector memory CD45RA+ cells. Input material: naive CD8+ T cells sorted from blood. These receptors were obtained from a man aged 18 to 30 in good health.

The CDR3 DNA follows: TGCGCCAGCAGCGCACCAGGCCGGGTCACTGAAGCTTTCTTT. As protein: CASSAPGRVTEAFF. The rearrangement links TRBV4-1 to TRBJ1-1; no clear D. This CDR3 spans 14 amino acids. The V end was cut by 5 bases, the J end by 4 bases, with 14 bases between. Germline lookup yields CDR1 MGHRA and CDR2 YSYEKL.

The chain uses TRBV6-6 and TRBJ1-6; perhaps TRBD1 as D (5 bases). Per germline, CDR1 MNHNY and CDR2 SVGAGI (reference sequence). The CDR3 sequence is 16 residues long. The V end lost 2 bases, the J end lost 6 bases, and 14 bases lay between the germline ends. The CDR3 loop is CASSYLGPSGNSPLHF. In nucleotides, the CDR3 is TGTGCCAGCAGTTACCTGGGGCCTTCGGGTAATTCACCCCTCCACTTT.

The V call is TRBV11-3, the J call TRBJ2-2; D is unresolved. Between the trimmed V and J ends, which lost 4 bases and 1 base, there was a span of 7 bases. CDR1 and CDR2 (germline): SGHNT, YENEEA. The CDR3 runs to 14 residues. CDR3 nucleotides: TGTGCCAGCAGCTCCGCCTGGAACACCGGGGAGCTGTTTTTT. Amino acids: CASSSAWNTGELFF.

CDR3 coding DNA: TGTGCCAGCAGTTCCACTTCAACTGGGCCCCTAGCGACCCAGTACTTC. Translated: CASSSTSTGPLATQYF. This chain connects TRBV28 to TRBJ2-5, with a tentative D call TRBD2 (5 bases). The CDR3 extends over 16 amino acids. Between the trimmed V and J ends, which lost 4 bases and 7 bases, there was a span of 22 bases. Germline assignment: CDR1 MDHEN and CDR2 SYDVKM. Together with reference TRBV28 and TRBJ2-5, the CDR3 gives the full variable domain: DVKVTQSSRYLVKRTGEKVFLECVQDMDHENMFWYRQDPGLGLRLIYFSYDVKMKEKGDIPEGYSVSREKKERFSLILESASTNQTSMYLCASSSTSTGPLATQYFGPGTRLLVL.

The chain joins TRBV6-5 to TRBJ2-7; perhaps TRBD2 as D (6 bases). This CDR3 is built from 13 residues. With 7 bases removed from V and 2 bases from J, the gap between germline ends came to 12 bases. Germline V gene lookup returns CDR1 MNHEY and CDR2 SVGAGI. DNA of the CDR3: TGTGCCAGCACCATGGGGGGAGCCTACGAGCAGTACTTC. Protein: CASTMGGAYEQYF.

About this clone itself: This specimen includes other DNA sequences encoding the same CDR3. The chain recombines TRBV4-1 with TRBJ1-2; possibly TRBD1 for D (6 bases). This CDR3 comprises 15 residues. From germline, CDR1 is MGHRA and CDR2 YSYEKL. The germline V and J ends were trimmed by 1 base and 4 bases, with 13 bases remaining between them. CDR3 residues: CASSQVGGAGYGYTF. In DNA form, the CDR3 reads TGCGCCAGCAGCCAAGTGGGGGGCGCAGGCTATGGCTACACCTTC.

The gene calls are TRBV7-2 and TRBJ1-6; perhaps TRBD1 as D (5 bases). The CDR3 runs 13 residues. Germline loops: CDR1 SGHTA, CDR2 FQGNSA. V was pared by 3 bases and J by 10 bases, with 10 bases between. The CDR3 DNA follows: TGTGCCAGCAGCTTTCTCAGGGAATCACCCCTCCACTTT. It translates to CASSFLRESPLHF.

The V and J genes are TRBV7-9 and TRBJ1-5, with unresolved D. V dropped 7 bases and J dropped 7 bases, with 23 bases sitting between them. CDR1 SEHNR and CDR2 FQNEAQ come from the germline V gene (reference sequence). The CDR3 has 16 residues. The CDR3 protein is CASTVLGSPVRQPQHF. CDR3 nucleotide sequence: TGTGCCAGCACCGTACTCGGGTCCCCTGTAAGACAGCCCCAGCATTTT.

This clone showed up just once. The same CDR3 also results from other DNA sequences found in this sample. CDR3 DNA: TGTGCCAGCAGTTTCGGGGACAATGAGCAGTTCTTC. It is translated as CASSFGDNEQFF. The V and J genes are TRBV28 and TRBJ2-1; D possibly corresponds to TRBD2 (5 bases). The CDR3 runs to 12 residues. Trimming shortened V by 3 bases and J by 5 bases, and 5 bases separated the two germline ends. Germline CDR1 is MDHEN and CDR2 is SYDVKM.

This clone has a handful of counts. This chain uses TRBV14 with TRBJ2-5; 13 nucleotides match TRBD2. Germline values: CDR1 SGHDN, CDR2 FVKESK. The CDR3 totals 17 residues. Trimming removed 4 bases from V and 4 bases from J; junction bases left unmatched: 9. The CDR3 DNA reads TGTGCCAGCAGCCGAAGGACTAGCGGGGGTATCGGAGAGACCCAGTACTTC. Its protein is CASSRRTSGGIGETQYF.

The CDR3 here is CASSPGHATEAFF. CDR3 in DNA: TGTGCCAGCAGCCCCGGACACGCCACTGAAGCTTTCTTT. The chain is built from TRBV5-6 and TRBJ1-1; possible D gene TRBD1, 5 bases. This CDR3 has 13 residues. Per germline, CDR1 SGHDT and CDR2 YYEEEE. Trimming removed 4 bases from V and 4 bases from J, with 11 bases in between.

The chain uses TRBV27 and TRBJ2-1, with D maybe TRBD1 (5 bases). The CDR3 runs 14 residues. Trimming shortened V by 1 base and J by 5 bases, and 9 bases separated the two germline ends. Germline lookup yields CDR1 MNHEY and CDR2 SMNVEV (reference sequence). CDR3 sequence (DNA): TGTGCCAGCAGTTTATTCGACAGAGACAATGAGCAGTTCTTC. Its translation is CASSLFDRDNEQFF.

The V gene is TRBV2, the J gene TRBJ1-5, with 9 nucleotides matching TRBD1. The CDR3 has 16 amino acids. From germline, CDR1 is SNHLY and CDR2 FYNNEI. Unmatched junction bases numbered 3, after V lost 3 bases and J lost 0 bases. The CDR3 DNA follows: TGTGCCAGCAGTGACGCGGACAGGGGTAGCAATCAGCCCCAGCATTTT. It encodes CASSDADRGSNQPQHF.

Here the CDR3 DNA reads TGTGCCAGCAGTGCCGACCCCGGCGGGGAGCTGTTTTTT. Its protein is CASSADPGGELFF. V and J are TRBV6-1 and TRBJ2-2, with D unresolved. V lost 4 bases, J lost 7 bases, and 10 bases lay in between. The CDR3 is 13 residues long. Germline V gene sequence: CDR1 MNHNS, CDR2 SASEGT.

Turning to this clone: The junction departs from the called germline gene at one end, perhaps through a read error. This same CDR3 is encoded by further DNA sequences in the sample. For the CDR3, the DNA is TGCGCCAGCAGTTTGGGGACGGAGTTAACCTACGAGCAGTACTTC. Translation gives CASSLGTELTYEQYF. The chain carries TRBV5-1 and TRBJ2-7; perhaps D is TRBD1 or TRBD2 (5 bases each). This CDR3 has 15 amino acids. The germline gives CDR1 SGHRS, CDR2 YFSETQ.

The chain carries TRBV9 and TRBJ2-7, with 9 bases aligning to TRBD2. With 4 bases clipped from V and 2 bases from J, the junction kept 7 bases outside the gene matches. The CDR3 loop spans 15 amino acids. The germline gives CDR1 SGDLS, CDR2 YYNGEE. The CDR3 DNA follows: TGTGCCAGCAGCCTAGAGGGCGGGGGGGCCTACGAGCAGTACTTC. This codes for CASSLEGGGAYEQYF.

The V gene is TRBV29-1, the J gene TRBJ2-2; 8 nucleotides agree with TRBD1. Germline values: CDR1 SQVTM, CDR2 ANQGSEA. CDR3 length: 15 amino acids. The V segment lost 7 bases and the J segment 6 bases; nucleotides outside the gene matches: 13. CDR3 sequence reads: CSGLRTGISPGELFF. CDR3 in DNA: TGCAGCGGACTCAGGACAGGGATTTCACCCGGGGAGCTGTTTTTT.

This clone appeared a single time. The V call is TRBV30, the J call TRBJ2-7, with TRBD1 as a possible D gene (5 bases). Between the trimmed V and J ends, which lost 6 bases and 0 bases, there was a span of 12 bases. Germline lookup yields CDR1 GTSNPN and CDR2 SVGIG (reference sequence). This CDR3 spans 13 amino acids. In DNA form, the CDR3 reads TGTGCCTGCCAGCAGGGCTTCTCCTACGAGCAGTACTTC. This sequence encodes CACQQGFSYEQYF. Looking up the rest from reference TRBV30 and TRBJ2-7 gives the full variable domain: SQTIHQWPATLVQPVGSPLSLECTVEGTSNPNLYWYRQAAGRGLQLLFYSVGIGQISSEVPQNLSASRPQDRQFILSSKKLLLSDSGFYLCACQQGFSYEQYFGPGTRLTVT.

The CDR3, as DNA: TGTGCCAGCAGCGCATCAGGGGATCCTAATCAGCCCCAGCATTTT. Protein: CASSASGDPNQPQHF. V and J are TRBV9 and TRBJ1-5; perhaps TRBD1 as D (6 bases). CDR1 and CDR2 (germline): SGDLS, YYNGEE. The CDR3 consists of 15 residues. Trimming shortened V by 3 bases and J by 4 bases, and 14 bases separated the two germline ends.

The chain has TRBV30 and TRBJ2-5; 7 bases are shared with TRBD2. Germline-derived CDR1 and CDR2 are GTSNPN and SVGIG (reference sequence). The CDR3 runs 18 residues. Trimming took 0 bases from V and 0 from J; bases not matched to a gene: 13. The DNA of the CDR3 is TGTGCCTGGAGTGTACCGGGAGGCGCAACCGGGTACCAAGAGACCCAGTACTTC. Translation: CAWSVPGGATGYQETQYF.

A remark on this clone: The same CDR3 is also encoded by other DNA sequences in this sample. The CDR3: CASSLGLAGNEQFF. The CDR3 bases are TGTGCCAGCAGTTTGGGACTAGCGGGCAATGAGCAGTTCTTC. This chain uses TRBV27 with TRBJ2-1; 12 nucleotides agree with TRBD2. The CDR3 has 14 amino acids. The V and J ends lost 3 bases and 6 bases, in that order; junction bases with no gene match: 0. In germline, CDR1 is MNHEY, CDR2 SMNVEV (reference sequence).

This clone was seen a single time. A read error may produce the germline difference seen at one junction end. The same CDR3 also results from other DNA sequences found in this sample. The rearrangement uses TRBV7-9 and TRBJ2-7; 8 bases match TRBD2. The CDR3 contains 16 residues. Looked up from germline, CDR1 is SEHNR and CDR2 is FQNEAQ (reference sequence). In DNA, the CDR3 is TGCGCCAGCAGCCCGGATACTAGCGGAGTACAGTACGAGCAGTACTTC. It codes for CASSPDTSGVQYEQYF.

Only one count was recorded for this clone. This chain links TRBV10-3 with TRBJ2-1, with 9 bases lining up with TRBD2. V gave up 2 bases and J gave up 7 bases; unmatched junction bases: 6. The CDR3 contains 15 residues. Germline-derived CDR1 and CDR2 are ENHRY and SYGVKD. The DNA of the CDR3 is TGTGCCATCAGTGAGGGGGCGGGAGGGAGTAATGAGCAGTTCTTC. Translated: CAISEGAGGSNEQFF.